The source of this TCR beta chain is a study of blood T cell repertoires in COVID-19. Study-wide background: Collection of acute and convalescent COVID-19 samples took place in the United States, Italy and Spain. T cells, B-cell-depleted T cells, or PBMCs supplied cDNA or gDNA.

Everyone who took part was about 18 to 90 years old, and they came from about two dozen US areas. The CDR3 is made up of 13 amino acids. Germline CDR1 and CDR2: MNHEY and SMNVEV (reference sequence). V was shortened by 8 bases and J by 6 bases, with 16 bases between the two germline ends. Original handling: Reference gene primer amplification gave nucleated cell count estimates. Data came from immunoSEQ multiplex PCR; TCRdb stores just in-frame clones and leaves some out. The DNA gave D and trimming, while V, J and clone size come from that table. The data contain 190,000 or so clones, 87% of them singletons.

J is TRBJ1-2 and V is TRBV27; possibly TRBD1 for D (6 bases). This clonotype was sampled from a man aged 18 to 29 with acute COVID-19. Material for sequencing was PBMCs or T cells enriched from blood (not recorded which). In nucleotides, the CDR3 is TGTGCCAGCGTCTTGGGGGGGGCGCATGGCTACACCTTC. It yields the protein CASVLGGAHGYTF.